This is a list of T cell receptor beta chains from one sample in a study of Graves' ophthalmopathy and Graves' hyperthyroidism. TCRdb ran MiXCR on the multiplex PCR reads and lists one entry per CDR3 protein. The data show around 400,000 distinct CDR3 sequences, 18% seen once. Sequenced sample: peripheral blood. Every receptor here comes from a woman younger than 35 with Graves' ophthalmopathy. Each CDR3 is given with its conserved first and last residue. D genes are given only for firm matches. The size of a clone is reported for some rows only, either as once, few or many, or as a class for expanded clones.

V: TRBV28
size: many
D: .
J: TRBJ1-6
DNA: TGTGCCAGCAAAGGAGGGAGGTCACCCCTCCACTTT
CDR3: CASKGGRSPLHF

V: TRBV7-2
size: many
D: .
J: TRBJ2-7
DNA: TGTGCCAGCAGCTTAGTTCGGGGGACCGAGCAGTACTTC
CDR3: CASSLVRGTEQYF

V: TRBV27
size: many
D: TRBD2
J: TRBJ2-7
DNA: TGTGCCAGCAGTAACAAGCGGGAGGGTCTAACTTACGAGCAGTACTTC
CDR3: CASSNKREGLTYEQYF

V: TRBV6-5
size: many
D: TRBD1
J: TRBJ2-7
DNA: TGTGCCAGCAGTAGATCCAGGGGGCTTGGATCCTACGAGCAGTACTTC
CDR3: CASSRSRGLGSYEQYF

V: TRBV28
size: .
D: .
J: TRBJ2-7
DNA: TGTGCCAGCAGTCTACTGGGGGCGCGGTACGAGCAGTACTTC
CDR3: CASSLLGARYEQYF

V: TRBV6-5
size: many
D: TRBD1
J: TRBJ1-1
DNA: TGTGCCAGCAGATTGACAGGGGCGCACACTGAAGCTTTCTTT
CDR3: CASRLTGAHTEAFF

V: TRBV3-1
size: .
D: .
J: TRBJ2-5
DNA: TGTGCCAGCAGCCAAGGTGATGGGATGTCAGAAGATACCCAGTACTTC
CDR3: CASSQGDGMSEDTQYF

V: TRBV6-5
size: once
D: .
J: TRBJ1-5
DNA: TGTGCCAGCAGTTCTCTCAGGGCCGGTAGCAATCAGCCCCAGCATTTT
CDR3: CASSSLRAGSNQPQHF

V: TRBV28
size: many
D: .
J: TRBJ1-5
DNA: TGTGCCAGCAGTTTAACACCTTCTCCAAATCAGCCCCAGCATTTT
CDR3: CASSLTPSPNQPQHF

V: TRBV30
size: many
D: .
J: TRBJ1-5
DNA: TGTGCCTGGAACCGAGGGGGGGACCGGCAGCCCCAGCATTTT
CDR3: CAWNRGGDRQPQHF

V: TRBV6-2/TRBV6-3
size: many
D: TRBD1
J: TRBJ2-2
DNA: TGTGCCAGCAGTTACCTGCCGGACAGGGTCTATATCAACACCGGGGAGCTGTTTTTT
CDR3: CASSYLPDRVYINTGELFF

V: TRBV10-2
size: many
D: .
J: TRBJ2-7
DNA: TGCGCCAGCAGTGATGGGGAGGAGGTCTCCTACGAGCAGTACTTC
CDR3: CASSDGEEVSYEQYF

V: TRBV11-2
size: many
D: TRBD1
J: TRBJ2-5
DNA: TGTGCCAGCAGCTTATATCGATCCGACAGGGACCAAGAGACCCAGTACTTC
CDR3: CASSLYRSDRDQETQYF

V: TRBV18
size: few
D: TRBD2
J: TRBJ2-7
DNA: TGTGCCAGCTCACCGCCGGGGACTAGCGGAGTCCTAAAGGGCGAGCAGTACTTC
CDR3: CASSPPGTSGVLKGEQYF

V: TRBV15
size: many
D: .
J: TRBJ2-7
DNA: TGTGCCACCTCCTCATCTAGCTCCTACGAGCAGTACTTC
CDR3: CATSSSSSYEQYF

V: TRBV19
size: many
D: TRBD1
J: TRBJ1-5
DNA: TGTGCCAGTAGGGATACAGGGGCTCAGCCCCAGCATTTT
CDR3: CASRDTGAQPQHF

V: TRBV20-1
size: .
D: TRBD1
J: TRBJ1-6
DNA: TGCAGTGCTACCGGGGACAGCTATAATTCACCCCTCCACTTT
CDR3: CSATGDSYNSPLHF

V: TRBV24-1
size: many
D: .
J: TRBJ2-7
DNA: TGTGCCAAGTGGTACCAGGTCTCCTACGAGCAGTACTTC
CDR3: CAKWYQVSYEQYF

V: TRBV6-2/TRBV6-3
size: many
D: TRBD2
J: TRBJ2-4
DNA: TGTGCCAGTGATAGCGGGGGCGGAAACATTCAGTACTTC
CDR3: CASDSGGGNIQYF

V: TRBV6-2/TRBV6-3
size: few
D: TRBD2
J: TRBJ2-7
DNA: TGTGCCAGCAGTTACTCCCTCTCTAGCGGCTACGAGCAGTACTTC
CDR3: CASSYSLSSGYEQYF

V: TRBV6-5
size: many
D: TRBD2
J: TRBJ2-2
DNA: TGTGCCAGCAGTTACATCGCGGGGGAGACCGGGGAGCTGTTTTTT
CDR3: CASSYIAGETGELFF

V: TRBV28
size: many
D: .
J: TRBJ2-2
DNA: TGTGCCAGCAGTTTAAGGGGGGGCCGCGGGGAGCTGTTTTTT
CDR3: CASSLRGGRGELFF

V: TRBV6-2/TRBV6-3
size: .
D: .
J: TRBJ2-5
DNA: TGTGCCAGCAGTTCCCTAGCGCCCGGAGAGACCCAGTACTTC
CDR3: CASSSLAPGETQYF

V: TRBV12-3/TRBV12-4
size: many
D: .
J: TRBJ1-3
DNA: TGTGCCAGCACCCCCTGGGGGGCAGTAAGAGGAAACACCATATATTTT
CDR3: CASTPWGAVRGNTIYF

V: TRBV28
size: many
D: TRBD1
J: TRBJ1-2
DNA: TGTGCCAGCAGTAGTACCGGGACAGGGTATGGCTACACCTTC
CDR3: CASSSTGTGYGYTF

V: TRBV12-3/TRBV12-4
size: few
D: TRBD1
J: TRBJ1-1
DNA: TGTGCCAGCAGACCCGGACAGGGGAAAACTTTCTTT
CDR3: CASRPGQGKTFF

V: TRBV12-3/TRBV12-4
size: many
D: TRBD1
J: TRBJ1-2
DNA: TGTGCCAGCAGACCGAACCTAGGGACAGCTGGCTACACCTTC
CDR3: CASRPNLGTAGYTF

V: TRBV6-2/TRBV6-3
size: many
D: .
J: TRBJ1-5
DNA: TGTGCCAGCAGTTACGAGGGAAGGCGGCAGCCCCAGCATTTT
CDR3: CASSYEGRRQPQHF

V: TRBV12-3/TRBV12-4
size: many
D: .
J: TRBJ1-1
DNA: TGTGCCAGCAGCCCGGGGTATGCGTCGGGGAACACTGAAGCTTTCTTT
CDR3: CASSPGYASGNTEAFF

V: TRBV6-6
size: many
D: .
J: TRBJ1-1
DNA: TGTGCCAGCAGTATCAAAGGGGACACTGAAGCTTTCTTT
CDR3: CASSIKGDTEAFF

V: TRBV28
size: many
D: .
J: TRBJ1-2
DNA: TGTGCCAGCAGTTTGGGGGGCCCTCGGGGAGACTATGGCTACACCTTC
CDR3: CASSLGGPRGDYGYTF

V: TRBV27
size: many
D: TRBD1
J: TRBJ2-7
DNA: TGTGCCACCAAATCGAGGACAGGGGCTTCCGGCTACGAGCAGTACTTC
CDR3: CATKSRTGASGYEQYF

V: TRBV6-1
size: many
D: .
J: TRBJ1-3
DNA: TGTGCCAGCACCTATTCGGGATCTGGAAACACCATATATTTT
CDR3: CASTYSGSGNTIYF

V: TRBV6-5
size: .
D: .
J: TRBJ2-5
DNA: TGTGCCAGCAGTTCCGTTGAAGAGACCCAGTACTTC
CDR3: CASSSVEETQYF

V: TRBV6-1
size: many
D: .
J: TRBJ1-2
DNA: TGTGCCAGCAGTGCCTTACAGGGATTTTTTAACTATGGCTACACCTTC
CDR3: CASSALQGFFNYGYTF

V: TRBV24-1
size: many
D: TRBD2
J: TRBJ2-5
DNA: TGTGCCACCAGTGAATCCGGCGGGGGGCGGGAGACCCAGTACTTC
CDR3: CATSESGGGRETQYF

V: TRBV11-2
size: many
D: TRBD1
J: TRBJ1-5
DNA: TGTGCCAGCAGCCCACGGGACAGGGGAAGGGATCAGCCCCAGCATTTT
CDR3: CASSPRDRGRDQPQHF

V: TRBV7-2
size: many
D: .
J: TRBJ2-7
DNA: TGTGCCAGCAGCCTAGAGGGGTTAGGGGGGGCCGAGCAGTACTTC
CDR3: CASSLEGLGGAEQYF

V: TRBV12-3/TRBV12-4
size: many
D: .
J: TRBJ2-7
DNA: TGTGCCAGCAGTTTTGATGGGGTCGAGCAGTACTTC
CDR3: CASSFDGVEQYF

V: TRBV2
size: once
D: TRBD2
J: TRBJ2-2
DNA: TGTGCCAGCAGTGAATGGACTAGCGGGAGCGATGGGGAGCTGTTTTTT
CDR3: CASSEWTSGSDGELFF

V: TRBV4-1
size: many
D: .
J: TRBJ1-1
DNA: TGCGCCAGCAGCCAAGTAAGTGCCACTGAAGCTTTCTTT
CDR3: CASSQVSATEAFF

V: TRBV11-2
size: many
D: TRBD2
J: TRBJ2-7
DNA: TGTGCCAGCAGCTTTAAAACGGGGGGGCCGATACAGTACGAGCAGTACTTC
CDR3: CASSFKTGGPIQYEQYF

V: TRBV7-9
size: many
D: .
J: TRBJ2-6
DNA: TGTGGGTTGGGGAACCTTCACAGCTCTGGGGCCAACGTCCTGACTTTC
CDR3: CGLGNLHSSGANVLTF

V: TRBV28
size: .
D: TRBD2
J: TRBJ2-7
DNA: TGTGCCAGCAGTTCTATAACTAGCGGGAAGGTATGGGAGCAGTACTTC
CDR3: CASSSITSGKVWEQYF

V: TRBV28
size: .
D: TRBD2
J: TRBJ2-1
DNA: TGTGCCAGCAGTTTTAGCGGGAGAGGCTACAATGAGCAGTTCTTC
CDR3: CASSFSGRGYNEQFF

V: TRBV20-1
size: many
D: .
J: TRBJ1-1
DNA: TGCAGTGCTTCGGGGCAGGGGAAAACTGAAGCTTTCTTT
CDR3: CSASGQGKTEAFF

V: TRBV6-1
size: many
D: TRBD1
J: TRBJ2-4
DNA: TGTGCCAGCAGTGAACCCTCCGGGACAGGGAAAAACATTCAGTACTTC
CDR3: CASSEPSGTGKNIQYF